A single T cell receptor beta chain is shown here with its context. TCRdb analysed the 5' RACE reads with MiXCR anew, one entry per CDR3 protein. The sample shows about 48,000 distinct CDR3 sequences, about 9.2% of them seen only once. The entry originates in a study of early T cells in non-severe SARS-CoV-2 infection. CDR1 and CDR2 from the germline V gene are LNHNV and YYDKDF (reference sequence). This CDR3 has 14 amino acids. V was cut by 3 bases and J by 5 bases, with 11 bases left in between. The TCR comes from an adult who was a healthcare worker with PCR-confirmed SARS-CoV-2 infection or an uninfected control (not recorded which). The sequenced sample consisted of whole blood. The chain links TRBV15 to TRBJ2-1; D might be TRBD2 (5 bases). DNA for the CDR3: TGTGCCACCAGCAGGGGTACTAGGAACAATGAGCAGTTCTTC. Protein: CATSRGTRNNEQFF.